This paragraph covers one T cell receptor (beta chain) sequence. This sample was taken from a study of shared clonotypes between healthy human individuals. Cells designated naive CD8 were CD45RO-negative and were positively selected for CCR7, with terminally differentiated effector memory CD45RA+ cells excluded. Method: immunoSEQ multiplex PCR; TCRdb's copy keeps in-frame clones and lacks some. In the table there are about 820,000 clones, almost 95% of which are singletons. Germline CDR1 is SSHAT and CDR2 is FNYEAQ (reference sequence). The CDR3 consists of 15 residues. After removal of 3 bases from V and 2 bases from J, the junction contained 4 bases not matched to a gene.

This chain links TRBV7-7 with TRBJ2-7; TRBD1 agrees at 10 bases. Sequenced input: naive CD8+ T cells sorted from blood. This TCR derives from a man aged 25-40 years in good health. Here the CDR3 reads CASSFRTGGTYEQYF. The DNA for the CDR3 is TGTGCCAGCAGCTTTCGGACAGGGGGAACCTACGAGCAGTACTTC.